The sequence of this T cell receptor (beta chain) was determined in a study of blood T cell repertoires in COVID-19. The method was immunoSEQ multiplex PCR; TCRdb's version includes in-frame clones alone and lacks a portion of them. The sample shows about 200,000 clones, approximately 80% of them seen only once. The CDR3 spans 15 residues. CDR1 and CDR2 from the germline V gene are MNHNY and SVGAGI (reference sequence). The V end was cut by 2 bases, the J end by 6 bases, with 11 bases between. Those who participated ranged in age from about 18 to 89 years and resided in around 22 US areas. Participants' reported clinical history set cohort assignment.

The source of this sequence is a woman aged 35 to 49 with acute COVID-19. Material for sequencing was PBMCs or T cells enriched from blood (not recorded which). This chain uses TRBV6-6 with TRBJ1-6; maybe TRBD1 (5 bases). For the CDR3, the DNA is TGTGCCAGCAGTTACGGAGGGGTCGGTAATTCACCCCTCCACTTT. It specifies CASSYGGVGNSPLHF.